This TCR beta chain emerged from a study of blood T cells in healthy people across ages. Comments on this clonotype: Its antigen is as yet unknown.

CDR1 and CDR2 from the germline V gene are SGHAT and FQNNGV. The CDR3 spans 15 residues. J lost 3 bases, V lost 2 bases, and 4 bases had no gene match. Study results and limitations: When set beside aged donors, long-lived donors presented more naive CD4+ cells and higher diversity. The study lacked donor CMV status, which possibly confounded expanded clonotype changes. Age brought a roughly linear fall in TCR beta diversity measured per million T cells.

Combining a sample-barcoded 5' primer with a J-beta primer mix, a second PCR ran for 7 to 11 cycles. Each cDNA molecule received a tag from a template-switch adaptor that had 12 random nucleotides. TCRdb reanalysed the 5' RACE reads using MiXCR and keeps one entry per CDR3 protein. The sample lists a few hundred thousand distinct CDR3 sequences, 25% to 30% occurring once. The sequenced material came from blood. The V gene is TRBV11-2, the J gene TRBJ2-3; TRBD2 agrees at 8 bases. This TCR came from a woman aged 70-85 years in good health. The CDR3 DNA reads TGTGCCAGCAGCTTACAGCGGGGGAGAACAGATACGCAGTATTTT. This translates into CASSLQRGRTDTQYF.